This entry lists 27 T cell receptor beta chains sequenced from one sample in a study of blood T cell repertoires in COVID-19. Assay used: immunoSEQ multiplex PCR; TCRdb lists only in-frame clones, some missing. The sample holds approximately 260,000 clones, around 89% seen once. Sample: peripheral blood. The source of these receptors is a woman aged 55-69 years with COVID-19, enrolled during active disease.

This clone was recorded once. The chain recombines TRBV10-2 with TRBJ1-1; D remains ambiguous. Per the germline V gene, CDR1 is WSHSY and CDR2 is SAAADI. V was trimmed by 5 bases and J by 4 bases, leaving 11 bases between them. The CDR3 covers 13 residues. The CDR3 region has the DNA TGCGCCAGCAGTATCGGAGAACGCACTGAAGCTTTCTTT. The encoded protein is CASSIGERTEAFF.

The chain carries TRBV4-3 and TRBJ1-5, with 8 positions matching TRBD1. The CDR3 totals 16 residues. Germline CDR1 and CDR2: LGHNA and YSLEER. Unmatched junction bases numbered 6, after V lost 0 bases and J lost 5 bases. CDR3 sequence reads: CASSQDSTGAHQPQHF. In DNA, the CDR3 is TGCGCCAGCAGCCAAGATTCGACAGGGGCTCATCAGCCCCAGCATTTT.

V and J are TRBV19 and TRBJ1-5, with 7 bases lining up with TRBD1. Germline assignment: CDR1 LNHDA and CDR2 SQIVND (reference sequence). The CDR3 is 17 amino acids. J gave up 4 bases and V 5 bases, and 14 bases lay outside the gene matches. The CDR3 sequence: CASSGDSVRLWNQPQHF. CDR3 nucleotide sequence: TGTGCCAGTAGTGGGGACAGCGTCCGGTTGTGGAATCAGCCCCAGCATTTT.

The chain has TRBV6-6 and TRBJ1-1, with 9 bases matching TRBD1. CDR1 and CDR2 (germline): MNHNY, SVGAGI (reference sequence). The CDR3 runs 14 residues. J lost 13 bases, V lost 0 bases, and 9 bases had no gene match. This chain's CDR3 is CASSYSGQGNERFF. CDR3 DNA sequence: TGTGCCAGCAGTTACTCGGGACAGGGAAACGAGCGTTTCTTT.

The rearrangement uses TRBV20-1 and TRBJ1-2, with TRBD1 as a possible D gene (5 bases). CDR1 and CDR2 from the germline V gene are DFQATT and SNEGSKA (reference sequence). The CDR3 is 11 amino acids. Deletions cut 4 bases from V and 8 bases from J, with 11 bases between. CDR3: CSANQGKGYTF. The DNA for the CDR3 is TGCAGTGCTAATCAGGGAAAAGGCTACACCTTC.

About this clone itself: Sequence at one end of the junction differs from germline and may be a read error. Other DNA sequences in this specimen translate into the identical CDR3. CDR3 loop: CASSDRDRGMMTEAFF. In DNA, the CDR3 is TGCGCCAGCAGCGACCGGGACAGGGGGATGATGACTGAAGCCTTCTTT. The chain uses TRBV5-1 and TRBJ1-1; 11 bases match TRBD1. Germline CDR1 reads SGHRS; CDR2 reads YFSETQ. The CDR3 loop spans 16 amino acids.

This chain uses TRBV5-8 with TRBJ2-5; 11 bases match TRBD2. Germline CDR1 SGHTS, CDR2 YDEGEE. CDR3 length: 17 amino acids. With 4 bases clipped from V and 1 base from J, the junction kept 9 bases outside the gene matches. CDR3 sequence (DNA): TGTGCCAGCAGCACCGGACTAGCGGGCGGATTCCAAGAGACCCAGTACTTC. Encoded protein: CASSTGLAGGFQETQYF.

The chain uses TRBV7-2 and TRBJ1-5, with D hard to call. The ends were cut back, 2 bases at V and 5 bases at J, with 10 bases in the middle. From germline, CDR1 is SGHTA and CDR2 FQGNSA. The CDR3 is 14 amino acids. In DNA form, the CDR3 reads TGTGCCAGCAGCTTAAACAGCCTGTATCAGCCCCAGCATTTT. It codes for CASSLNSLYQPQHF. Filled out from reference TRBV7-2 and TRBJ1-5, the complete variable domain reads GAGVSQSPSNKVTEKGKDVELRCDPISGHTALYWYRQSLGQGLEFLIYFQGNSAPDKSGLPSDRFSAERTGGSVSTLTIQRTQQEDSAVYLCASSLNSLYQPQHFGDGTRLSIL.

The chain uses TRBV18 and TRBJ1-5; TRBD1 matches 8 bases. CDR3 length equals 14 residues. CDR1 is KGHSH, CDR2 LQKENI, per germline. Trimming took 3 bases from V and 7 from J; bases not matched to a gene: 5. The CDR3 DNA reads TGTGCCAGCTCACCTGGACAGGGAGCCCAGCCCCAGCATTTT. The encoded protein is CASSPGQGAQPQHF.

This clone was found once. The rearrangement uses TRBV30 and TRBJ2-3, with no clear D. Trimming pared 0 bases from V and 3 bases from J, leaving 4 bases between. The germline V gene has CDR1 GTSNPN and CDR2 SVGIG (reference sequence). This CDR3 comprises 12 residues. In nucleotides, the CDR3 is TGTGCCTGGAGTGTCCAAACAGATACGCAGTATTTT. Translated: CAWSVQTDTQYF. Drawing the rest from reference TRBV30 and TRBJ2-3, the complete variable domain is SQTIHQWPATLVQPVGSPLSLECTVEGTSNPNLYWYRQAAGRGLQLLFYSVGIGQISSEVPQNLSASRPQDRQFILSSKKLLLSDSGFYLCAWSVQTDTQYFGPGTRLTVL.

In this sample, this clone turned up once. The chain has TRBV27 and TRBJ1-6; 9 positions match TRBD1. J was trimmed by 9 bases and V by 2 bases; bases with no gene match: 5. The CDR3 contains 15 residues. Germline CDR1 is MNHEY and CDR2 is SMNVEV (reference sequence). The CDR3 bases are TGTGCCAGCAGTTTAGGGAGGACAGGGGTTTCACCCCTCCACTTT. This codes for CASSLGRTGVSPLHF.

The J gene is TRBJ1-2, the V gene TRBV5-4; D perhaps matches TRBD1 (5 bases). V was pared by 0 bases and J by 3 bases, with 12 bases between. CDR3 length equals 15 residues. The germline V gene encodes CDR1 SGHNT and CDR2 YYREEE (reference sequence). As DNA, the CDR3 is TGTGCCAGCAGCTTGGCCGGCAGGGTAGACTATGGCTACACCTTC. Translated, it gives CASSLAGRVDYGYTF.

The chain joins TRBV11-2 to TRBJ1-3; 7 nucleotides match TRBD1. Germline CDR1 is SGHAT and CDR2 is FQNNGV. The junction had 4 bases not matched to a gene; V was cut back by 3 bases and J by 2 bases. The CDR3 loop spans 15 amino acids. CDR3 sequence (DNA): TGTGCCAGCAGCTTCTCAGGGGGAACTGGAAACACCATATATTTT. Its translation: CASSFSGGTGNTIYF.

The rearrangement uses TRBV6-2 or TRBV6-3 and TRBJ2-1, with D hard to call. The germline V gene encodes CDR1 MNHEY and CDR2 SVGEGT. The germline V and J ends were trimmed by 5 bases and 8 bases, with 7 bases remaining between them. This CDR3 region has 11 residues. The CDR3 reads CASSTQYEQFF. DNA of the CDR3: TGTGCCAGCAGTACACAGTATGAGCAGTTCTTC.

V and J are TRBV3-1 (or the pseudogene TRBV3-2) and TRBJ1-2; D is undetermined. The CDR3 length is 14 residues. Germline V gene lookup returns CDR1 LGHDT and CDR2 YNNKEL (reference sequence). V was shortened by 0 bases and J by 5 bases, with 10 bases between the two germline ends. CDR3 sequence: CASSQDRTGYGYTF. The CDR3 nucleotides are TGTGCCAGCAGCCAAGATAGAACGGGGTATGGCTACACCTTC.

This sequence joins TRBV6-5 and TRBJ1-1; TRBD1 is a possible D gene (5 bases). The germline V gene encodes CDR1 MNHEY and CDR2 SVGAGI. The ends were cut back, 7 bases at V and 6 bases at J, with 21 bases in the middle. The CDR3 covers 15 residues. CDR3 bases: TGTGCCAGCACTTTGAGTTATTCAGGGAAACCTGAAGCTTTCTTT. This codes for CASTLSYSGKPEAFF.

J is TRBJ1-1 and V is TRBV7-2; the match to TRBD1 covers 7 bases. The CDR3 is 13 residues long. Germline CDR1 SGHTA, CDR2 FQGNSA. V shed 5 bases and J 7 bases; nucleotides not matched to a gene: 7. The CDR3 DNA follows: TGTGCCAGCAGCGGATGGACAGGTGGTGAAGCTTTCTTT. It translates to CASSGWTGGEAFF.

The chain recombines TRBV6-2 or TRBV6-3 with TRBJ1-2, with D possibly being TRBD1 (6 bases). The CDR3 is made up of 13 amino acids. Germline V gene lookup returns CDR1 MNHEY and CDR2 SVGEGT. Trimming took 4 bases from V and 8 from J, leaving 14 bases between them. The CDR3 loop reads CASSSYRVEGYTF. CDR3 nucleotide sequence: TGTGCCAGCAGTTCCTACAGGGTGGAGGGCTACACCTTC.

The rearrangement links TRBV5-1 to TRBJ1-1, with TRBD1 as a possible D gene (6 bases). Per the germline V gene, CDR1 is SGHRS and CDR2 is YFSETQ. The V and J ends lost 0 bases and 4 bases respectively, with 16 bases between them. The CDR3 loop spans 16 amino acids. The chain's CDR3 is CASSLGRGSRSTEAFF. The CDR3 coding sequence is TGCGCCAGCAGCTTGGGCAGGGGCTCCCGGAGCACTGAAGCTTTCTTT.

The V gene is TRBV3-1 (or the pseudogene TRBV3-2), the J gene TRBJ2-3; 9 nucleotides match TRBD2. The CDR3 spans 16 residues. CDR1 is LGHDT, CDR2 YNNKEL, per germline (reference sequence). Losses at the gene ends were 3 bases for V and 1 base for J; bases not matched to a gene: 5. CDR3 protein: CASSQASGVGTDTQYF. The CDR3 coding sequence is TGTGCCAGCAGCCAGGCTAGCGGGGTGGGCACAGATACGCAGTATTTT.

DNA of the CDR3: TGTGCCAGCAGGAGAAGTAGTGACAGCTCCTACGAGCAGTACTTC. Translated: CASRRSSDSSYEQYF. The chain has TRBV6-5 and TRBJ2-7, with D tentatively TRBD1 (5 bases). This CDR3 region has 15 residues. CDR1 is MNHEY and CDR2 is SVGAGI in the germline V gene. V was trimmed by 6 bases and J by 0 bases, leaving 15 bases between them.

The rearrangement joins TRBV5-1 to TRBJ1-2; 10 positions agree with TRBD1. J was trimmed by 8 bases and V by 4 bases; bases with no gene match: 8. The germline CDR1 and CDR2 sequences are SGHRS and YFSETQ. The CDR3 length is 14 residues. The CDR3 here is CASSRMTGGWGYTF. The CDR3 DNA follows: TGCGCCAGCAGCCGAATGACAGGGGGCTGGGGCTACACCTTC.

The gene calls are TRBV27 and TRBJ2-1; 7 bases agree with TRBD2. The CDR3 spans 12 residues. Germline CDR1 MNHEY, CDR2 SMNVEV (reference sequence). Unmatched junction bases numbered 2, after V lost 8 bases and J lost 4 bases. The CDR3 here is CASGGGYNEQFF. Written as DNA, the CDR3 is TGTGCCAGCGGGGGGGGGTACAATGAGCAGTTCTTC.

This sequence joins TRBV7-2 and TRBJ1-4; 7 bases line up with TRBD1. CDR3 size: 15 residues. J lost 3 bases, V lost 2 bases, and 3 bases had no gene match. From germline, CDR1 is SGHTA and CDR2 FQGNSA. CDR3 nucleotides: TGTGCCAGCAGCTTAACCGGGACAGCTAATGAAAAACTGTTTTTT. Its protein product is CASSLTGTANEKLFF. The full variable domain, completed using reference TRBV7-2 and TRBJ1-4, is GAGVSQSPSNKVTEKGKDVELRCDPISGHTALYWYRQSLGQGLEFLIYFQGNSAPDKSGLPSDRFSAERTGGSVSTLTIQRTQQEDSAVYLCASSLTGTANEKLFFGSGTQLSVL.

The chain joins TRBV5-5 to TRBJ2-7; tentative D call: TRBD1 (5 bases). This CDR3 region has 14 residues. Germline values: CDR1 SGHKS, CDR2 YYEKEE (reference sequence). Trimming removed 1 base from V and 2 bases from J, with 10 bases in between. The CDR3 loop is CASSLMTEPYEQYF. Written as DNA, the CDR3 is TGTGCCAGCAGCTTGATGACAGAGCCCTACGAGCAGTACTTC.

The chain is built from TRBV12-5 and TRBJ1-1, with D unresolved. V was cut by 5 bases and J by 5 bases, with 15 bases left in between. CDR1 is LGHNT, CDR2 FRNRAP, per germline. This CDR3 spans 14 amino acids. CDR3 loop: CASGAEGGRTEAFF. In DNA form, the CDR3 reads TGTGCTAGTGGTGCCGAGGGAGGGCGAACTGAAGCTTTCTTT.

The chain employs TRBV6-5 and TRBJ1-1; D call uncertain. Trimming took 5 bases from V and 5 from J, leaving 9 bases between them. Germline assignment: CDR1 MNHEY and CDR2 SVGAGI. This CDR3 has 12 residues. CDR3 in amino acids: CASSRTGTEAFF. The CDR3 region has the DNA TGTGCCAGCAGTCGAACGGGTACTGAAGCTTTCTTT.